This T cell receptor (beta chain) originates from a study of blood T cell repertoires in COVID-19. Overall study context: The United States, Italy and Spain supplied acute and convalescent COVID-19 samples. Sources were T cells, B-cell-depleted T cells, or PBMCs; the material itself was cDNA or gDNA.

Germline assignment: CDR1 SGHTA and CDR2 FQGNSA. V lost 4 bases and J lost 4; bases outside the gene matches: 10. The CDR3 covers 16 residues. Profiled with immunoSEQ multiplex PCR; TCRdb holds only in-frame clones, not every one. Among 70,000 or so clones listed, roughly three quarters were seen once. The sequenced sample was peripheral blood. The TCR comes from a man in his 60s with acute or convalescent COVID-19. The genes are TRBV7-2 and TRBJ1-5, with 7 bases matching TRBD1. Here the CDR3 reads CASSSHRQGLNQPQHF. The CDR3 DNA reads TGTGCCAGCAGCTCACATAGACAGGGCCTTAATCAGCCCCAGCATTTT.